Below, 23 T cell receptor beta chains from the same sample are listed, as sequenced in a study of CD8+ T cells in alopecia areata listed by TCRdb under 2018. The library relied on the immunoSEQ multiplex PCR assay. RNA was extracted from all samples and reverse transcribed into cDNA as template for TCR sequencing. Sourced from immuneACCESS, this table was stored by TCRdb with only in-frame sequences that have V and J called. A share of the clones is absent; for the studies checked, an unresolved V gene accounts for under half, and the remainder has no known explanation. Across this sample there are 250,000 to 350,000 clones, with about 60% seen only once. The ten most abundant clones make up about 0.88% of the sample. The treatment or condition tag for this specimen amounts to: oral pan-JAK inhibitor, 5-10 mg twice daily. The source material was CD4+ T cells sorted from blood, sampled at week 52, from a patient treated with tofacitinib. Receptor source: a human donor with alopecia areata.

This rearrangement joins TRBV29-1 to TRBJ2-5; 8 nucleotides align to TRBD2. The germline CDR1 and CDR2 sequences are SQVTM and ANQGSEA. The CDR3 contains 13 residues. J gave up 3 bases and V 5 bases, and 5 bases lay outside the gene matches. CDR3 residues: CSVTTAGEETQYF. CDR3 DNA: TGCAGCGTTACCACAGCGGGGGAAGAGACCCAGTACTTC.

This clone was counted between two and nine times. The V and J genes are TRBV18 and TRBJ2-6; D ambiguous. The CDR3 covers 15 residues. V was shortened by 3 bases and J by 1 base, with 7 bases between the two germline ends. Germline CDR1 KGHSH, CDR2 LQKENI. The CDR3 protein is CASSPPGSGANVLTF. CDR3 sequence (DNA): TGTGCCAGCTCACCCCCGGGTTCTGGGGCCAACGTCCTGACTTTC.

The J gene is TRBJ2-2, the V gene TRBV7-3; TRBD1 matches at 7 bases. The CDR3 is 14 residues long. Per germline, CDR1 SGHTA and CDR2 FQGTGA. Trimming removed 5 bases from V and 4 bases from J; junction bases left unmatched: 4. The chain's CDR3 is CASSAQGSTGELFF. CDR3 DNA sequence: TGTGCCAGCAGCGCACAGGGGTCCACCGGGGAGCTGTTTTTT.

The chain joins TRBV4-3 to TRBJ2-5; 9 positions match TRBD2. Germline V gene lookup returns CDR1 LGHNA and CDR2 YSLEER. The V and J ends lost 3 bases and 7 bases, in that order; junction bases with no gene match: 9. The CDR3 is made up of 15 amino acids. The CDR3 reads CASSQTSGPLGTQYF. The CDR3 DNA sequence: TGCGCCAGCAGCCAGACTAGCGGACCCCTGGGGACCCAGTACTTC.

This clone was recorded once. The chain joins TRBV7-9 to TRBJ1-2; D possibly corresponds to TRBD1 (5 bases). Germline values: CDR1 SEHNR, CDR2 FQNEAQ (reference sequence). Trimming cost V 4 bases and J 2 bases, with 14 bases left between them. CDR3 length: 15 residues. CDR3 sequence reads: CASSSHGGPNYGYTF. DNA of the CDR3: TGTGCCAGCAGCTCCCACGGGGGACCCAACTATGGCTACACCTTC.

The chain couples TRBV29-1 to TRBJ2-1, with TRBD2 as a possible D gene (6 bases). This CDR3 is 14 amino acids long. The germline V and J ends were trimmed by 2 bases and 0 bases, with 8 bases remaining between them. Germline assignment: CDR1 SQVTM and CDR2 ANQGSEA. The CDR3 DNA reads as TGCAGCGTTGAACCGGGGGTCTCCTACAATGAGCAGTTCTTC. Translation: CSVEPGVSYNEQFF.

The rearrangement joins TRBV29-1 to TRBJ2-3; 8 bases align to TRBD1. Trimming took 7 bases from V and 1 from J; bases not matched to a gene: 7. Germline V lookup: CDR1 SQVTM, CDR2 ANQGSEA. This CDR3 is built from 14 residues. The CDR3 region is CSARTGIGTDTQYF. In nucleotides, the CDR3 is TGCAGCGCCCGGACAGGGATTGGCACAGATACGCAGTATTTT.

In this sample, this clone turned up once. J is TRBJ2-1 and V is TRBV6-5, with 7 bases fitting TRBD1. The CDR3 has 15 amino acids. From germline, CDR1 is MNHEY and CDR2 SVGAGI. J lost 5 bases, V lost 6 bases, and 10 bases had no gene match. The CDR3 sequence: CASRDTGAAHNEQFF. CDR3 nucleotide sequence: TGTGCCAGCAGAGACACAGGGGCGGCGCACAATGAGCAGTTCTTC.

This clone was seen a handful of times. The chain recombines TRBV6-1 with TRBJ1-2; no clear D gene. The CDR3 is made up of 17 amino acids. Trimming took 0 bases from V and 3 from J, leaving 17 bases between them. Germline V gene data show CDR1 as MNHNS and CDR2 as SASEGT. CDR3 region: CASSEARDGPGHYGYTF. As DNA, the CDR3 is TGTGCCAGCAGTGAAGCGCGCGATGGGCCCGGGCACTATGGCTACACCTTC.

This clone came up once. The CDR3 coding sequence is TGTGCCAGCAGCCTTTCTGGCGAGCAGTACTTC. Protein: CASSLSGEQYF. V is TRBV25-1 and J is TRBJ2-7; D not resolved. With 6 bases removed from V and 6 bases from J, the gap between germline ends came to 9 bases. CDR1 is MGHDK, CDR2 SYGVNS, per germline. CDR3 length: 11 residues.

This clone has more than one count but fewer than ten. The V and J genes are TRBV30 and TRBJ1-2; 7 bases agree with TRBD1. Per the germline V gene, CDR1 is GTSNPN and CDR2 is SVGIG (reference sequence). The CDR3 totals 14 residues. Trimming cost V 0 bases and J 2 bases; bases outside gene matches: 3. The CDR3 bases are TGTGCCTGGAGTGTAAACAGGGGAAACTATGGCTACACCTTC. It codes for CAWSVNRGNYGYTF.

This clone was counted once. The chain links TRBV30 to TRBJ1-3; no definite D call. Trimming took 7 bases from V and 1 from J, leaving 14 bases between them. CDR3 length: 14 amino acids. Germline CDR1 GTSNPN, CDR2 SVGIG (reference sequence). The CDR3 DNA is TGTGCCTCAGCTTCGACATTTTCTGGAAACACCATATATTTT. Amino acids: CASASTFSGNTIYF.

This clone was observed many times. The rearrangement joins TRBV7-9 to TRBJ1-2; 7 nucleotides agree with TRBD1. The CDR3 spans 14 residues. With V trimmed by 10 bases and J by 3 bases, 11 bases remained unmatched. The germline CDR1 and CDR2 sequences are SEHNR and FQNEAQ (reference sequence). CDR3 in amino acids: CAIYRGGAYYGYTF. As DNA, the CDR3 is TGTGCCATTTATCGAGGGGGCGCCTACTATGGCTACACCTTC.

The V and J genes are TRBV2 and TRBJ2-7, with 8 bases lining up with TRBD1. The CDR3 loop spans 13 amino acids. V shed 6 bases, J shed 4 bases, and the junction held 5 bases outside the gene matches. Germline V gene lookup returns CDR1 SNHLY and CDR2 FYNNEI. The CDR3 DNA follows: TGTGCCAGCAGACCGACAGGGGCGTACGAGCAGTACTTC. This sequence encodes CASRPTGAYEQYF.

This clone was observed at least ten times. In DNA form, the CDR3 reads TGTGCCAGCACCGAGAGGGGGGGGCGTTGGGATACGCAGTATTTT. Translation gives CASTERGGRWDTQYF. V gene TRBV6-6 combines with J gene TRBJ2-3, with D maybe TRBD2 (7 bases). V shed 7 bases and J shed 6 bases, with 20 bases lying between them. CDR1 is MNHNY and CDR2 is SVGAGI in the germline V gene (reference sequence). This CDR3 contains 15 residues.

This clone was counted between two and nine times. The V gene is TRBV10-2, the J gene TRBJ1-1, with D possibly being TRBD1 (5 bases). The germline V and J ends were trimmed by 3 bases and 0 bases, with 11 bases remaining between them. The CDR3 totals 15 residues. Germline V lookup: CDR1 WSHSY, CDR2 SAAADI. CDR3 in DNA: TGCGCCAGCAGTGACCCGGACAAGATGAACACTGAAGCTTTCTTT. Encoded protein: CASSDPDKMNTEAFF.

The chain recombines TRBV6-5 with TRBJ1-1; tentatively, D is TRBD1 (6 bases). From germline, CDR1 is MNHEY and CDR2 SVGAGI. The CDR3 runs 13 residues. V was shortened by 8 bases and J by 8 bases, with 18 bases between the two germline ends. The CDR3 is CASGTRALFEAFF. CDR3 nucleotides: TGTGCCAGCGGGACAAGGGCGCTTTTCGAAGCTTTCTTT.

V and J are TRBV29-1 and TRBJ2-3; D is possibly TRBD1 (6 bases). The CDR3 runs to 13 residues. In germline, CDR1 is SQVTM, CDR2 ANQGSEA. With 1 base removed from V and 6 bases from J, the gap between germline ends came to 11 bases. The DNA of the CDR3 is TGCAGCGTTGAAGGGGGGCTAAGGGATACGCAGTATTTT. It codes for CSVEGGLRDTQYF.

V and J are TRBV27 and TRBJ1-5; D gene uncertain. CDR3 length: 15 residues. Between the trimmed V and J ends, which lost 0 bases and 9 bases, there was a span of 15 bases. Germline CDR1 and CDR2: MNHEY and SMNVEV (reference sequence). The DNA of the CDR3 is TGTGCCAGCAGTTTATCTAATGAGGGTATTGGGCCCCAGCATTTT. Protein: CASSLSNEGIGPQHF.

As concerns this clone: This sample also contains other DNA sequences that code for the same CDR3. The chain couples TRBV29-1 to TRBJ2-7, with D perhaps TRBD1 (6 bases). CDR1 SQVTM and CDR2 ANQGSEA come from the germline V gene. CDR3 length: 13 amino acids. The V gene lost 1 base and the J gene lost 2 bases, with 9 bases spanning the gap. The DNA for the CDR3 is TGCAGCGTTGAAGGTACAGGGACCTACGAGCAGTACTTC. Residues: CSVEGTGTYEQYF.

The CDR3 reads CASSYARVNTEAFF. Written as DNA, the CDR3 is TGTGCCAGCAGTTACGCCCGGGTGAACACTGAAGCTTTCTTT. The chain recombines TRBV6-5 with TRBJ1-1; D not resolved. This CDR3 is built from 14 residues. V lost 2 bases and J lost 0, with 7 bases in between. Looked up from germline, CDR1 is MNHEY and CDR2 is SVGAGI.

This clone was seen at least ten times. This sequence joins TRBV11-2 and TRBJ1-4; 7 bases align to TRBD1. V shed 5 bases, J shed 6 bases, and the junction held 6 bases outside the gene matches. Germline assignment: CDR1 SGHAT and CDR2 FQNNGV. The CDR3 sequence is 14 residues long. CDR3 in DNA: TGTGCCAGCAGCAGACAGGGAAGGGATGAAAAACTGTTTTTT. Encoded protein: CASSRQGRDEKLFF.

This clone was detected only a few times. The CDR3 bases are TGTGCCACCAGCGGGGTCTCCTCCTACGAGCAGTACTTC. Protein product: CATSGVSSYEQYF. This chain links TRBV15 with TRBJ2-7; D gene uncertain. V lost 5 bases and J 0 bases, leaving 8 bases between the germline ends. From germline, CDR1 is LNHNV and CDR2 YYDKDF (reference sequence). The CDR3 is 13 residues long.